What follows is one T cell receptor (beta chain) and its context. Its antigen remains unknown. Germline CDR1 reads SEHNR; CDR2 reads FQNEAQ (reference sequence). The CDR3 is made up of 13 amino acids. The V end lost 1 base, the J end lost 5 bases, and 8 bases lay between the germline ends. Method: immunoSEQ multiplex PCR; TCRdb's copy keeps in-frame clones and lacks some. The sample carries 2,100,000 or so clones, approximately 94% recorded once. This entry is derived from a study of shared clonotypes between healthy human individuals. Study as a whole: Per-donor plates numbered three CD4 naive, three CD4 memory, two CD8 naive and one CD8 memory. Study-level results: Non-shared clonotypes had lower generation probabilities than clonotypes shared by all four sorted-subset donors.

Sequencing was carried out using naive CD4+ T cells sorted from blood. Subset of the sample: CD45RA+ positively selected. The chain couples TRBV7-9 to TRBJ2-5; D unresolved. The source is a man younger than 35 in good health. The CDR3 DNA sequence: TGTGCCAGCAGCTTAGTCGATCGGGAGACCCAGTACTTC. Translation: CASSLVDRETQYF.